This T cell receptor (beta chain) emerged from a study of PD-L1 blockade in urothelial cancer. Overall study context: Starting around 2014, patients were given atezolizumab (1,200 mg intravenously every 3 weeks).

CDR3 length: 12 amino acids. CDR1 is ENHRY and CDR2 is SYGVKD in the germline V gene. The V and J ends lost 4 bases and 4 bases respectively, with 8 bases between them. The time point was: pretreatment peripheral blood. Here immunoSEQ multiplex PCR was the method, and the copy in TCRdb shows in-frame clones only, minus some. The data hold some 120,000 clones, with 84% observed a single time. Sequenced here: PBMCs, sampled around atezolizumab (anti-PD-L1) treatment. This receptor was taken from a man in his forties or fifties with urothelial cancer. The chain links TRBV10-3 to TRBJ2-7; D may be TRBD2 (5 bases). Written as DNA, the CDR3 is TGTGCCATCAGTGTCTCGGGGTACGAGCAGTACTTC. It translates to CAISVSGYEQYF.